The 12 T cell receptor beta chains listed next were all sequenced from one sample in a study of regulatory and conventional T cells in RAG deficiency. The table came from immunoSEQ multiplex PCR; TCRdb's copy has only in-frame clones and leaves some out. The sample includes about 9,400 clones, 70% to 90% of them seen just once. Genomic DNA came from blood regulatory T cells gated CD4+ CD25-high CD127-low. This same sample was also part of a study on regulatory T cells. This second study says: Amplification used 52 TRBV primers and 13 TRBJ primers.

The sample consisted of Tregs sorted from blood. The receptors originated from a human donor in good health.

The gene calls are TRBV5-8 and TRBJ2-6, with D unclear. CDR3 length: 17 amino acids. CDR1 and CDR2 (germline): SGHTS, YDEGEE. Trimming took 1 base from V and 0 from J, leaving 11 bases between them. The CDR3 coding sequence is TGTGCCAGCAGCTTGCCTGGGGTGTACTCTGGGGCCAACGTCCTGACTTTC. Translated, it gives CASSLPGVYSGANVLTF.

The chain is built from TRBV7-8 and TRBJ1-3; unclear D gene. Trimming shortened V by 2 bases and J by 2 bases, and 7 bases separated the two germline ends. Per germline, CDR1 SGHVS and CDR2 FQNEAQ. This CDR3 comprises 14 residues. The chain's CDR3 is CASSLRGPGNTIYF. Here the CDR3 DNA reads TGTGCCAGCAGCTTACGGGGTCCTGGAAACACCATATATTTT.

The gene calls are TRBV7-6 and TRBJ2-3; 7 bases line up with TRBD2. This CDR3 has 15 amino acids. With V trimmed by 6 bases and J by 7 bases, 13 bases remained unmatched. Germline V lookup: CDR1 SGHVS, CDR2 FNYEAQ. CDR3 protein: CASSYRDSGGNTQYF. For the CDR3, the DNA is TGTGCCAGCAGTTACCGAGACTCGGGAGGAAATACGCAGTATTTT. The full variable domain, rest sourced from reference TRBV7-6 and TRBJ2-3, is GAGVSQSPRYKVTKRGQDVALRCDPISGHVSLYWYRQALGQGPEFLTYFNYEAQQDKSGLPNDRFSAERPEGSISTLTIQRTEQRDSAMYRCASSYRDSGGNTQYFGPGTRLTVL.

This clone was recorded only once. J is TRBJ1-5 and V is TRBV7-2; 7 bases align to TRBD1. V lost 5 bases to trimming and J lost 1 base; unmatched junction nucleotides: 5. Germline V gives CDR1 SGHTA, CDR2 FQGNSA. This CDR3 comprises 15 residues. The CDR3 here is CASSPRQGSNQPQHF. CDR3 nucleotide sequence: TGTGCCAGCAGCCCACGACAGGGAAGCAATCAGCCCCAGCATTTT.

The chain couples TRBV28 to TRBJ1-1, with 10 bases aligning to TRBD1. V dropped 4 bases and J dropped 5; count of bases not matched to a gene: 10. The CDR3 has 16 residues. Germline CDR1 is MDHEN and CDR2 is SYDVKM. The CDR3 nucleotides read TGTGCCAGCAGTTCACTATACGGGACAGGGGAAACTGAAGCTTTCTTT. Translation gives CASSSLYGTGETEAFF.

There are a few counts of this clone. This rearrangement joins TRBV15 to TRBJ1-6; 7 bases map to TRBD1. The CDR3 length is 15 residues. Looked up from germline, CDR1 is LNHNV and CDR2 is YYDKDF (reference sequence). The J segment lost 10 bases and the V segment lost 1 base, leaving 7 bases of the junction unmatched. In DNA form, the CDR3 reads TGTGCCACCAGCAGAGGAGGGACAGTCGGGTCACCCCTCCACTTT. Protein sequence: CATSRGGTVGSPLHF.

This clone was seen a few times. J is TRBJ1-2 and V is TRBV19; D possibly corresponds to TRBD1 (5 bases). The CDR3 runs to 16 residues. V was cut by 4 bases and J by 4 bases, with 19 bases left in between. Germline values: CDR1 LNHDA, CDR2 SQIVND (reference sequence). The CDR3 nucleotides read TGTGCCAGTAGTAGCCCCCCACGGGGGGAGGCCTATGGCTACACCTTC. It yields the protein CASSSPPRGEAYGYTF.

The chain carries TRBV10-3 and TRBJ1-1; weak D call: TRBD1 (5 bases). The germline V gene encodes CDR1 ENHRY and CDR2 SYGVKD. V was pared by 0 bases and J by 1 base, with 15 bases between. The CDR3 sequence is 17 residues long. The CDR3 DNA sequence: TGTGCCATCAGTGAGTCCTGGGGGGGTGTCTCGAACACTGAAGCTTTCTTT. As protein: CAISESWGGVSNTEAFF.

J is TRBJ2-7 and V is TRBV6-5; 9 bases agree with TRBD1. The CDR3 spans 14 residues. Germline V gives CDR1 MNHEY, CDR2 SVGAGI. J was trimmed by 2 bases and V by 5 bases; bases with no gene match: 4. The CDR3 protein is CASSTGGATYEQYF. The CDR3 DNA sequence: TGTGCCAGCAGTACAGGGGGCGCGACCTACGAGCAGTACTTC.

V and J are TRBV28 and TRBJ2-6; no firm D call. V lost 3 bases, J lost 4 bases, and 13 bases lay in between. The CDR3 length is 16 residues. Germline V gives CDR1 MDHEN, CDR2 SYDVKM. The CDR3 sequence: CASSFVRFSGANVLTF. The CDR3 nucleotides read TGTGCCAGCAGTTTTGTAAGGTTCTCAGGGGCCAACGTCCTGACTTTC.

The gene calls are TRBV11-3 and TRBJ2-1, with unresolved D. Per germline, CDR1 SGHNT and CDR2 YENEEA. V was cut by 4 bases and J by 3 bases, with 7 bases left in between. CDR3 length equals 13 residues. CDR3 residues: CASSSDVYNEQFF. In nucleotides, the CDR3 is TGTGCCAGCAGCTCGGACGTCTACAATGAGCAGTTCTTC.

This clone was observed a handful of times. The chain has TRBV15 and TRBJ2-7; TRBD2 agrees at 8 bases. V trimming: 1 base; J trimming: 4 bases; junction bases outside the gene matches: 9. The CDR3 has 16 residues. In germline, CDR1 is LNHNV, CDR2 YYDKDF (reference sequence). The CDR3 protein is CATSRGIRREGYEQYF. CDR3 bases: TGTGCCACCAGCAGAGGGATTCGACGGGAGGGATACGAGCAGTACTTC.